Below, one TCR beta chain is given with its context. Its antigen is currently unknown. TCRdb processed the RT-PCR reads anew with MiXCR; each CDR3 protein has one entry. The data contain 700,000 to 800,000 distinct CDR3 sequences, less than 20% of them singletons. The data stem from a study of response to subunit inactivated influenza vaccine. Study results and limitations: New T cells are recruited in small numbers by each seasonal influenza vaccination, according to the authors' suggestion.

Germline values: CDR1 SGHTA, CDR2 FQGNSA. This CDR3 spans 16 amino acids. V lost 1 base to trimming and J lost 7 bases; unmatched junction nucleotides: 10. The TCR originated in a man over 45 who received an inactivated influenza vaccine. Sequencing was performed on PBMCs from blood, taken 5 days after vaccination. This sequence joins TRBV7-2 and TRBJ2-3; 8 bases are a match to TRBD2. The CDR3 protein is CASSLEGSGNRNTQYF. The CDR3 DNA reads as TGTGCCAGCAGCTTAGAGGGTAGCGGGAATCGAAATACGCAGTATTTT. The variable domain in full, completed from reference TRBV7-2 and TRBJ2-3, reads GAGVSQSPSNKVTEKGKDVELRCDPISGHTALYWYRQSLGQGLEFLIYFQGNSAPDKSGLPSDRFSAERTGGSVSTLTIQRTQQEDSAVYLCASSLEGSGNRNTQYFGPGTRLTVL.